This T cell receptor beta chain is drawn from a study of response to subunit inactivated influenza vaccine. TCRdb fed the RT-PCR reads into MiXCR, producing one record per CDR3 protein. The sample has hundreds of thousands of distinct CDR3 sequences; less than 8% are singletons. Germline lookup yields CDR1 MDHEN and CDR2 SYDVKM. Trimming removed 5 bases from V and 3 bases from J; junction bases left unmatched: 6. This CDR3 comprises 15 residues. This chain connects TRBV28 to TRBJ2-1; 8 nucleotides agree with TRBD1. The specimen was PBMCs from blood, collected approximately 25 months after vaccination. This receptor was identified in a man aged 50-75 years who received an inactivated influenza vaccine. CDR3 sequence reads: CASSPSGQGYNEQFF. CDR3 coding DNA: TGTGCCAGCAGTCCCAGCGGACAGGGCTACAATGAGCAGTTCTTC.